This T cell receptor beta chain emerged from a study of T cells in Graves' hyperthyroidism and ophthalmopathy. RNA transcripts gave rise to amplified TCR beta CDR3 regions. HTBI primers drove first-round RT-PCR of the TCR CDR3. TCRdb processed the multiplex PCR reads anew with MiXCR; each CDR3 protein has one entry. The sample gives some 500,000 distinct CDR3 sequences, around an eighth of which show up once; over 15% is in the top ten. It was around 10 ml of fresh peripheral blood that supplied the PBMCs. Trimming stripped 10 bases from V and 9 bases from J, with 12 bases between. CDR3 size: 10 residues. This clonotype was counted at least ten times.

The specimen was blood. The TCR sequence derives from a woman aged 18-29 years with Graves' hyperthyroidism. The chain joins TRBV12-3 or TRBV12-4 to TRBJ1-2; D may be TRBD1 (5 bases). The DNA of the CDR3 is TGTGCCACCCGAGGGGTGAGCTACACCTTC. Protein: CATRGVSYTF.